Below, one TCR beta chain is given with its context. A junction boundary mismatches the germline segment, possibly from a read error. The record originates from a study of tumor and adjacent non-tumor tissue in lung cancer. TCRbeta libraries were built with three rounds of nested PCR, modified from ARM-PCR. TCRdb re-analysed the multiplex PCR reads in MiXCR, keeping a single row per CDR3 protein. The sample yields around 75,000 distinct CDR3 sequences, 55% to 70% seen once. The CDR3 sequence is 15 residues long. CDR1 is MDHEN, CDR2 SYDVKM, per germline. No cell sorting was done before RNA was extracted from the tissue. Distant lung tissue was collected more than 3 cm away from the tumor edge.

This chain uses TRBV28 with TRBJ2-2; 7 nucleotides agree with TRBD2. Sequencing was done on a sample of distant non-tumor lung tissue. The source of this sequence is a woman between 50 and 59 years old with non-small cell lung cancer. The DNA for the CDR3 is TGTGCCAGCAGTTTCCTAGCGGCGAACATCGGGGAACTGTTTTTT. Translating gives CASSFLAANIGELFF.